The clone carrying this T cell receptor (beta chain) turned up a few times. Assay used: immunoSEQ multiplex PCR; TCRdb lists only in-frame clones, some missing. The sample lists 150,000 to 200,000 clones; more than 75% were seen once. The V gene's germline CDR1 is WNHNN and CDR2 SYGVQD (reference sequence). This CDR3 region has 16 residues. With V trimmed by 6 bases and J by 5 bases, 12 bases remained unmatched. These data are taken from a study of blood T cell repertoires in COVID-19. On the study more broadly: Spain, Italy and the United States supplied samples that represented acute and convalescent COVID-19.

This sequence joins TRBV10-1 and TRBJ2-1; TRBD1 matches 8 bases. Input material: peripheral blood. This receptor was identified in a woman in her 70s with acute or convalescent COVID-19. The CDR3 sequence: CASSVLTGTGNNEQFF. The CDR3, as DNA: TGCGCCAGCAGCGTACTAACCGGGACAGGAAACAATGAGCAGTTCTTC.